These T cell receptor beta chains were read from a single sample in a study of T cells and Merkel cell carcinoma outcomes. Some clones are missing from TCRdb's copy, which holds only in-frame ones; the method was immunoSEQ multiplex PCR. The sample contains about 10,000 clones, around four fifths of which appear only once. Specimen: tumor tissue from Merkel cell carcinoma. The receptors were sampled from a human donor with Merkel cell carcinoma. Each CDR3 is given with its conserved first and last residue. Size values are once, few and many counts, or a class for expanded clones, and some rows have none.

clone_size v_call cdr3_aa
- TRBV6-1 CASSEAGNQPQHF
- TRBV15 CATSRDLQTQYF
- TRBV5-1 CASSLSGANGVETQYF
- TRBV20-1 CSARRDEQYF
- TRBV9 CASSAEQGLGETQYF
- TRBV5-4 CASSPTGALDTEAFF
- TRBV6-4 CASSDSGYRGEAFF
- TRBV6-1 CASSEGGSSYEQYF
- TRBV4-1 CASSQGAIGNTIYF
- TRBV5-6 CASKRGDTQYF
- TRBV25-1 CASSPHTGGFAEAFF
- TRBV5-1 CASSFFDNEQFF
- TRBV7-9 CASSLVRAGLNYGYTF
- TRBV5-1 CASSLSGTGNSPLHF
- TRBV5-4 CASRYNSETQYF
- TRBV28 CASSNRDRASGNYGYTF
- TRBV4-2 CASSQDIMGPQYF
- TRBV4-3 CASSHGQGATYNEQFF
- TRBV28 CASSLTHGVQETQYF
- TRBV29-1 CSAGEGNEKLFF
few TRBV28 CASSLRTGRYEQYF
- TRBV23-1 CASSPRSSYEQYF
- TRBV5-4 CASAEDRGTQYF
- TRBV28 CASRGGQGSTGELFF
- TRBV28 CASNLGLSTDTQYF
- TRBV6-6 CASILQGVPEAFF
- TRBV2 CASSEGDVTFYEQYF
- TRBV7-2 CASSLVITRGETQYF
- TRBV28 CASSPNLPQGFSYNEQFF